One sample yielded the 24 T cell receptor beta chains listed below, sequenced in a study of T cells in women clearing cervical HPV infection (dated by TCRdb to the late 2010s). Libraries were built with the immunoSEQ multiplex PCR assay. This is the immuneACCESS table as TCRdb keeps it, with only in-frame sequences that have V and J called. A part of the clones is gone; compared with another copy, unresolved V genes explain less than half, and the rest is unexplained. The table for this sample records about 44,000 clones. The ten largest clones take up 0.95% to 1.5% of the sample. Sequenced: blood buffy coat. These receptors were taken from a woman aged 18 to 75 with a cervical HPV16 infection that either progressed to CIN3+ or cleared (not recorded which).

Turning to this clone: From the germline J gene comes the end of the CDR3, since the read stops 3 residues before it. The chain couples TRBV11-3 to TRBJ1-4, with D possibly being TRBD1 (5 bases). V shed 5 bases and J shed 8 bases, with 12 bases lying between them. The length of the CDR3 is 13 residues. In germline, CDR1 is SGHNT, CDR2 YENEEA. The CDR3 DNA, read in part, is TGTGCCAGCAGCCGGGGACTTGGGGAAAAA. This codes for CASSRGLGEK. The entire CDR3 sequence reads CASSRGLGEKLFF. Variable domain in full (rest from reference TRBV11-3 and TRBJ1-4): EAGVVQSPRYKIIEKKQPVAFWCNPISGHNTLYWYLQNLGQGPELLIRYENEEAVDDSQLPKDRFSAERLKGVDSTLKIQPAELGDSAVYLCASSRGLGEKLFFGSGTQLSVL.

The sequenced CDR3 bases are TGTGCCAGCGCCCGGACTAGCGACACAGATACG. Encoded protein: CASARTSDTDT. The complete CDR3 reads CASARTSDTDTQYF. V usage is TRBV19 and J usage is TRBJ2-3; 9 bases agree with TRBD2. The missing CDR3 end, 3 residues past where the read stops, is filled in from the germline J gene. J gave up 2 bases and V 9 bases, and 6 bases lay outside the gene matches. The CDR3 covers 14 residues. Germline assignment: CDR1 LNHDA and CDR2 SQIVND (reference sequence).

Notes on this clone: The read finishes 3 residues shy of the CDR3 end, and the germline J gene is used to complete it. The V and J genes are TRBV20-1 and TRBJ2-1, with TRBD2 matching over 10 bases. Trimming at V came to 6 bases and at J to 7 bases, leaving 9 bases not matched to a gene. CDR3 length equals 14 residues. From germline, CDR1 is DFQATT and CDR2 SNEGSKA (reference sequence). The sequenced part of the CDR3 DNA is TGCAGTGCCATCCGGGTAGCGGGAGGAAATGAG. Encoded protein: CSAIRVAGGNE. The complete CDR3 protein is CSAIRVAGGNEQFF.

A remark on this clone: The CDR3 end lies 3 residues beyond the end of the read and is filled in from the germline J gene. The chain uses TRBV7-9 and TRBJ2-5; tentatively, D is TRBD1 (6 bases). Trimming took 8 bases from V and 2 from J, leaving 15 bases between them. This CDR3 spans 14 amino acids. The germline CDR1 and CDR2 sequences are SEHNR and FQNEAQ (reference sequence). The sequenced part of the CDR3 DNA is TGTGCCAGCTCTTTTCGACAGGCACAAGAGACC. This gives the protein CASSFRQAQET. The whole CDR3 is CASSFRQAQETQYF.

Incomplete CDR3 DNA: TGCAGTGCTATCCGCAACGACAGGGGTTACGAG. This gives the protein CSAIRNDRGYE. The entire CDR3 is CSAIRNDRGYEQYF. V usage is TRBV20-1 and J usage is TRBJ2-7; 8 nucleotides match TRBD1. The DNA ends 3 residues before the CDR3 does, and the rest of the CDR3 is filled in from the germline J gene. V was clipped by 4 bases and J by 4 bases; unmatched bases: 9. CDR1 is DFQATT, CDR2 SNEGSKA, per germline (reference sequence). The CDR3 contains 14 residues.

On this clone itself: The read ends 3 residues early relative to the CDR3; the germline J gene fills the gap. This sequence joins TRBV5-1 and TRBJ2-5; weak D call: TRBD1 (6 bases). The CDR3 is 16 residues long. In germline, CDR1 is SGHRS, CDR2 YFSETQ. V shed 4 bases and J shed 5 bases, with 21 bases lying between them. CDR3 bases read: TGCGCCAGCAGCCGTGGGGACACTACCGACGGGGAGACC. Translating it yields CASSRGDTTDGET. The whole CDR3 reads CASSRGDTTDGETQYF.

As concerns this clone: The read gets to within 3 residues of the CDR3 end, and the germline J gene fills in the rest. The chain employs TRBV4-1 and TRBJ2-4, with 12 bases matching TRBD2. Germline lookup yields CDR1 MGHRA and CDR2 YSYEKL. V trimming: 8 bases; J trimming: 6 bases; junction bases outside the gene matches: 8. The CDR3 loop spans 15 amino acids. CDR3 bases read: TGCGCCAGCTCGTCTAGCGGGGGGGCGGGAAACATT. Amino acids: CASSSSGGAGNI. In full, the CDR3 is CASSSSGGAGNIQYF.

A remark on this clone: The read terminates 3 residues ahead of where the CDR3 ends, so the germline J gene completes it. The rearrangement links TRBV6-4 to TRBJ1-2, with 8 positions matching TRBD1. This CDR3 is 16 amino acids long. Germline-derived CDR1 and CDR2 are MRHNA and SNTAGT. With 0 bases clipped from V and 6 bases from J, the junction kept 9 bases outside the gene matches. CDR3 DNA, as far as it was read: TGTGCCAGCAGTGACTCAAGGACAGGGAGTCTCCATGGC. Its translation: CASSDSRTGSLHG. The full CDR3 is CASSDSRTGSLHGYTF.

Worth noting for this clone: The CDR3 goes on 3 residues after the read ends, and that part is filled in from the germline J gene. The genes are TRBV5-6 and TRBJ1-5, with D uncertain. There are 13 residues in the CDR3. The ends were cut back, 5 bases at V and 2 bases at J, with 8 bases in the middle. Per germline, CDR1 SGHDT and CDR2 YYEEEE. The CDR3 bases that were read are TGTGCCAGCAGGATTTCGGGCAATCAGCCC. The encoded protein is CASRISGNQP. The whole CDR3 sequence is CASRISGNQPQHF.

Regarding this clone: The CDR3 goes on 3 residues after the read ends, and that part is filled in from the germline J gene. Other DNA sequences of this sample code for an identical CDR3. The V and J genes are TRBV6-1 and TRBJ1-2; 7 bases fit TRBD1. The CDR3 spans 14 residues. Germline-derived CDR1 and CDR2 are MNHNS and SASEGT. The J segment lost 3 bases and the V segment lost 0 bases, leaving 1 base of the junction unmatched. The CDR3 loop reads CASSEAQGDYGYTF. The DNA read from the CDR3 is TGTGCCAGCAGTGAAGCTCAGGGGGACTATGGC.

A note on this clone: The CDR3 end falls 3 residues outside the read, so it is completed with the germline J gene. This chain uses TRBV7-7 with TRBJ2-1; 10 nucleotides agree with TRBD2. From germline, CDR1 is SSHAT and CDR2 FNYEAQ (reference sequence). This CDR3 comprises 16 residues. The V gene end was trimmed by 5 bases and the J gene end by 5 bases; junction bases not matched to a gene: 9. The covered CDR3 bases are TGTGCCAGCAGCCCAAGGATAGCGGGGGGTAACAATGAG. Its protein is CASSPRIAGGNNE. The CDR3 as a whole reads CASSPRIAGGNNEQFF.

To note about this clone: The CDR3 end is not reached by the read, which stops 3 residues before it; the germline J gene fills it in. V is TRBV2 and J is TRBJ2-1; a possible D gene is TRBD2 (7 bases). There are 15 residues in the CDR3. CDR1 is SNHLY, CDR2 FYNNEI, per germline. The ends were cut back, 6 bases at V and 0 bases at J, with 12 bases in the middle. The part of the CDR3 DNA that was read is TGTGCCAGCAGGAAGGGGGGGAGCTCCTACAATGAG. Protein: CASRKGGSSYNE. In full, the CDR3 reads CASRKGGSSYNEQFF.

For this clone: The read finishes 3 residues shy of the CDR3 end, and the germline J gene is used to complete it. The chain couples TRBV7-9 to TRBJ1-1, with 7 bases matching TRBD1. This CDR3 contains 15 residues. V was clipped by 1 base and J by 4 bases; unmatched bases: 6. Germline assignment: CDR1 SEHNR and CDR2 FQNEAQ (reference sequence). CDR3 amino acids: CASSLVRAGGTEAFF. The part of the CDR3 DNA that was read is TGTGCCAGCAGCTTAGTCCGTGCAGGGGGCACTGAA.

Concerning this clone itself: Read sequence stops 3 residues before the CDR3 end, and the germline J gene provides the missing end. The chain links TRBV6-2 or TRBV6-3 to TRBJ2-3; 8 nucleotides align to TRBD1. The CDR3 covers 14 residues. Germline V gene data show CDR1 as MNHEY and CDR2 as SVGEGT. The CDR3 sequence: CASSFPDRDGTQYF. The CDR3 DNA, read in part, is TGTGCCAGCAGTTTTCCGGACAGGGACGGGACG.

In regard to this clone: The read ends 3 residues shy of where the CDR3 ends; the end is completed using the germline J gene. The J gene is TRBJ2-2, the V gene TRBV19; 7 nucleotides line up with TRBD2. Germline V lookup: CDR1 LNHDA, CDR2 SQIVND (reference sequence). The V and J ends lost 7 bases and 0 bases, in that order; junction bases with no gene match: 5. The CDR3 extends over 15 amino acids. CDR3 DNA (partial): TGTGCCAGTACCAAGGGACTACCGAACACCGGGGAG. Residues: CASTKGLPNTGE. The CDR3 reads in full as CASTKGLPNTGELFF. Full variable domain (outside the CDR3, taken from reference TRBV19 and TRBJ2-2): DGGITQSPKYLFRKEGQNVTLSCEQNLNHDAMYWYRQDPGQGLRLIYYSQIVNDFQKGDIAEGYSVSREKKESFPLTVTSAQKNPTAFYLCASTKGLPNTGELFFGEGSRLTVL.

In regard to this clone: The read terminates 3 residues ahead of where the CDR3 ends, so the germline J gene completes it. This rearrangement joins TRBV7-2 to TRBJ2-3, with D possibly TRBD2 on 6 matching bases. This CDR3 has 14 residues. V lost 5 bases and J lost 2, with 11 bases in between. The germline gives CDR1 SGHTA, CDR2 FQGNSA. The covered CDR3 bases are TGTGCCAGCAGCCCTCGGGACTTCACAGATACG. Protein product: CASSPRDFTDT. The complete CDR3 reads CASSPRDFTDTQYF. The complete variable domain, with remaining parts taken from reference TRBV7-2 and TRBJ2-3, reads GAGVSQSPSNKVTEKGKDVELRCDPISGHTALYWYRQSLGQGLEFLIYFQGNSAPDKSGLPSDRFSAERTGGSVSTLTIQRTQQEDSAVYLCASSPRDFTDTQYFGPGTRLTVL.

Comment on this clone: The DNA ends 3 residues before the CDR3 does, and the rest of the CDR3 is filled in from the germline J gene. V gene TRBV7-3 combines with J gene TRBJ2-3; D uncertain. CDR1 is SGHTA and CDR2 is FQGTGA in the germline V gene. V dropped 6 bases and J dropped 0 bases, with 7 bases sitting between them. This CDR3 region has 13 residues. The covered CDR3 bases are TGTGCCAGCAGGCTTACTAGCACAGATACG. Translating gives CASRLTSTDT. The whole CDR3 protein is CASRLTSTDTQYF.

A note on this clone: Read data end 3 residues before the CDR3 end; the end is taken from the germline J gene. This sequence joins TRBV10-2 and TRBJ2-3; tentatively, D is TRBD1 (6 bases). Germline CDR1 is WSHSY and CDR2 is SAAADI. The CDR3 contains 13 residues. Trimming removed 6 bases from V and 1 base from J, with 8 bases in between. CDR3 sequence: CASRGARTDTQYF. CDR3 DNA (partial): TGCGCCAGCAGGGGGGCTCGCACAGATACG.

Of note for this clone: The read finishes 3 residues shy of the CDR3 end, and the germline J gene is used to complete it. The genes are TRBV19 and TRBJ1-2, with no clear D. Germline CDR1 and CDR2: LNHDA and SQIVND (reference sequence). There are 16 residues in the CDR3. The DNA read from the CDR3 is TGTGCCAGTAGTTCACCCGAACTAGCGGGAGCGGGAGAC. Its translation: CASSSPELAGAGD. The CDR3 as a whole reads CASSSPELAGAGDYTF. Complete variable domain (other parts from reference TRBV19 and TRBJ1-2): DGGITQSPKYLFRKEGQNVTLSCEQNLNHDAMYWYRQDPGQGLRLIYYSQIVNDFQKGDIAEGYSVSREKKESFPLTVTSAQKNPTAFYLCASSSPELAGAGDYTFGSGTRLTVV.

A note on this clone: Sequencing ends 3 residues short of the CDR3 end; the germline J gene provides the rest. The rearrangement joins TRBV5-1 to TRBJ2-6; D perhaps matches TRBD2 (5 bases). V was pared by 2 bases and J by 0 bases, with 9 bases between. The CDR3 runs to 16 residues. The germline gives CDR1 SGHRS, CDR2 YFSETQ. The sequenced CDR3 bases are TGCGCCAGCAGCTTTACGGGGAACTCTGGGGCCAACGTC. This translates into CASSFTGNSGANV. The full CDR3 protein reads CASSFTGNSGANVLTF.

Concerning this clone: Sequencing ends 3 residues short of the CDR3 end; the germline J gene provides the rest. The rearrangement joins TRBV29-1 to TRBJ2-3; D unclear. V was shortened by 2 bases and J by 4 bases, with 10 bases between the two germline ends. CDR1 is SQVTM and CDR2 is ANQGSEA in the germline V gene. This CDR3 is 13 amino acids long. The DNA read from the CDR3 is TGCAGCGTTGAATCTCTAGGTCCAGATACG. Protein product: CSVESLGPDT. The CDR3 as a whole reads CSVESLGPDTQYF.

This CDR3 reads CASSPWERSEDTAFF. CDR3 DNA (partial): TGTGCCAGCTCACCCTGGGAGCGGAGCGAGGATACG. The chain links TRBV18 to TRBJ1-1; D unresolved. The CDR3 end falls 3 residues outside the read, so it is completed with the germline J gene. The germline gives CDR1 KGHSH, CDR2 LQKENI. CDR3 length equals 15 residues. The variable domain in full, completed from reference TRBV18 and TRBJ1-1, reads NAGVMQNPRHLVRRRGQEARLRCSPMKGHSHVYWYRQLPEEGLKFMVYLQKENIIDESGMPKERFSAEFPKEGPSILRIQQVVRGDSAAYFCASSPWERSEDTAFFGQGTRLTVV.

Concerning this clone: Coverage ceases 3 residues before the CDR3 finishes, and the germline J gene fills in the end. The genes are TRBV20-1 and TRBJ2-3; a possible D gene is TRBD1 (6 bases). The V and J ends lost 5 bases and 5 bases respectively, with 11 bases between them. The CDR3 extends over 12 amino acids. CDR1 and CDR2 (germline): DFQATT, SNEGSKA (reference sequence). CDR3 DNA (partial): TGCAGTGCTTCAGGGGTAGAAGATACG. This encodes CSASGVEDT. The whole CDR3 reads CSASGVEDTQYF.

As concerns this clone: The read is 3 residues too short to cover the CDR3 end, so that end is filled in from the germline J gene. The V call is TRBV20-1, the J call TRBJ1-1; tentative D call: TRBD1 (5 bases). Germline assignment: CDR1 DFQATT and CDR2 SNEGSKA (reference sequence). V was cut by 2 bases and J by 3 bases, with 13 bases left in between. The CDR3 loop spans 14 amino acids. CDR3 bases read: TGCAGTGCTAGACAGGGCTCGGGGGACACTGAA. It translates to CSARQGSGDTE. The full CDR3 sequence reads CSARQGSGDTEAFF.